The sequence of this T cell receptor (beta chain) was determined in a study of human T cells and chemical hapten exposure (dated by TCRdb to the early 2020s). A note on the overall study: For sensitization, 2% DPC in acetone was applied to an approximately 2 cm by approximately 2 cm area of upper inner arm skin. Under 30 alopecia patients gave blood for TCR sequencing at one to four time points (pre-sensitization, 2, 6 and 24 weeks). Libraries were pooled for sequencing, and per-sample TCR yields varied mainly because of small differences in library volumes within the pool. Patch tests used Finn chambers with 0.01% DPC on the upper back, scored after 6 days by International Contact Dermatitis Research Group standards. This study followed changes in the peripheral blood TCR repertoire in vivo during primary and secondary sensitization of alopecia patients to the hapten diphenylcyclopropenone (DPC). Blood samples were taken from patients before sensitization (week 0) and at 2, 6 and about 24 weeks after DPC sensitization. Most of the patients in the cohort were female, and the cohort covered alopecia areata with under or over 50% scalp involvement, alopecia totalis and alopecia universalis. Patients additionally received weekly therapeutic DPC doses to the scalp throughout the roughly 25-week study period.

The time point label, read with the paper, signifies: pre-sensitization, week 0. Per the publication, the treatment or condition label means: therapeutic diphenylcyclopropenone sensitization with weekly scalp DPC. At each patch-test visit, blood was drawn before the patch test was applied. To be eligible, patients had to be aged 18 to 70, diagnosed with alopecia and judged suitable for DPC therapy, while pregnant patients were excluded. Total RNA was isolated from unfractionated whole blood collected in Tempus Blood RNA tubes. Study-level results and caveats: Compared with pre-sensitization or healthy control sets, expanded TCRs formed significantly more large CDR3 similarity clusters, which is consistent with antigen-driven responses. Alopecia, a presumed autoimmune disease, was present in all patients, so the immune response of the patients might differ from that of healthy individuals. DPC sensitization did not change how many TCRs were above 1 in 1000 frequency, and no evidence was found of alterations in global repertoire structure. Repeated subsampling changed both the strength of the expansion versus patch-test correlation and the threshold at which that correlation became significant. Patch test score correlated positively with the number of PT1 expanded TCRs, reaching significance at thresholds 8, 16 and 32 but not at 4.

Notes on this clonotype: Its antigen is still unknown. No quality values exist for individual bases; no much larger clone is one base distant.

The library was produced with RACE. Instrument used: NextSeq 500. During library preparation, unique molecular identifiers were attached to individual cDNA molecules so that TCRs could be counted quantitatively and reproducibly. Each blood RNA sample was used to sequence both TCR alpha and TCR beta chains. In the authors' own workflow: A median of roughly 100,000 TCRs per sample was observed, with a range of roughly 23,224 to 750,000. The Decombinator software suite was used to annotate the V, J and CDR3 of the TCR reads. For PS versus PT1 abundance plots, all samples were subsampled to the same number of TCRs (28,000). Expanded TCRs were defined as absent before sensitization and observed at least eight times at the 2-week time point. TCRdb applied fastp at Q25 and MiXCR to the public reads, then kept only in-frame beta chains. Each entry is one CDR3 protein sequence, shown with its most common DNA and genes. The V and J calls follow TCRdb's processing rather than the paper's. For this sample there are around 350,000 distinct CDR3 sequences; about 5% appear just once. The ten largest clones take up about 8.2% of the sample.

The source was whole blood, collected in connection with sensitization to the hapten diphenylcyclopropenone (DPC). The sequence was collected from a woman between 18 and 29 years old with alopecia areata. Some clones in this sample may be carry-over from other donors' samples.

The DNA sequence is as follows: TGCAGCGTAATACCGCTTGGCTCTGGAAACACCATATATTTT. Its coded protein is CSVIPLGSGNTIYF. The chain was built from TRBV29-1 and TRBJ1-3; no D gene call is confident. CDR1 is given as SQVTM and CDR2 as ANQGSEA, both from the germline V gene. The CDR3 measures 14 amino acids from cysteine to phenylalanine. CDR3 DNA is the only sequence kept; it has 42 bases, read in frame from the first base. The trim is 6 bases for V and 0 bases for J, with a gap of 12 bases between the germline ends.